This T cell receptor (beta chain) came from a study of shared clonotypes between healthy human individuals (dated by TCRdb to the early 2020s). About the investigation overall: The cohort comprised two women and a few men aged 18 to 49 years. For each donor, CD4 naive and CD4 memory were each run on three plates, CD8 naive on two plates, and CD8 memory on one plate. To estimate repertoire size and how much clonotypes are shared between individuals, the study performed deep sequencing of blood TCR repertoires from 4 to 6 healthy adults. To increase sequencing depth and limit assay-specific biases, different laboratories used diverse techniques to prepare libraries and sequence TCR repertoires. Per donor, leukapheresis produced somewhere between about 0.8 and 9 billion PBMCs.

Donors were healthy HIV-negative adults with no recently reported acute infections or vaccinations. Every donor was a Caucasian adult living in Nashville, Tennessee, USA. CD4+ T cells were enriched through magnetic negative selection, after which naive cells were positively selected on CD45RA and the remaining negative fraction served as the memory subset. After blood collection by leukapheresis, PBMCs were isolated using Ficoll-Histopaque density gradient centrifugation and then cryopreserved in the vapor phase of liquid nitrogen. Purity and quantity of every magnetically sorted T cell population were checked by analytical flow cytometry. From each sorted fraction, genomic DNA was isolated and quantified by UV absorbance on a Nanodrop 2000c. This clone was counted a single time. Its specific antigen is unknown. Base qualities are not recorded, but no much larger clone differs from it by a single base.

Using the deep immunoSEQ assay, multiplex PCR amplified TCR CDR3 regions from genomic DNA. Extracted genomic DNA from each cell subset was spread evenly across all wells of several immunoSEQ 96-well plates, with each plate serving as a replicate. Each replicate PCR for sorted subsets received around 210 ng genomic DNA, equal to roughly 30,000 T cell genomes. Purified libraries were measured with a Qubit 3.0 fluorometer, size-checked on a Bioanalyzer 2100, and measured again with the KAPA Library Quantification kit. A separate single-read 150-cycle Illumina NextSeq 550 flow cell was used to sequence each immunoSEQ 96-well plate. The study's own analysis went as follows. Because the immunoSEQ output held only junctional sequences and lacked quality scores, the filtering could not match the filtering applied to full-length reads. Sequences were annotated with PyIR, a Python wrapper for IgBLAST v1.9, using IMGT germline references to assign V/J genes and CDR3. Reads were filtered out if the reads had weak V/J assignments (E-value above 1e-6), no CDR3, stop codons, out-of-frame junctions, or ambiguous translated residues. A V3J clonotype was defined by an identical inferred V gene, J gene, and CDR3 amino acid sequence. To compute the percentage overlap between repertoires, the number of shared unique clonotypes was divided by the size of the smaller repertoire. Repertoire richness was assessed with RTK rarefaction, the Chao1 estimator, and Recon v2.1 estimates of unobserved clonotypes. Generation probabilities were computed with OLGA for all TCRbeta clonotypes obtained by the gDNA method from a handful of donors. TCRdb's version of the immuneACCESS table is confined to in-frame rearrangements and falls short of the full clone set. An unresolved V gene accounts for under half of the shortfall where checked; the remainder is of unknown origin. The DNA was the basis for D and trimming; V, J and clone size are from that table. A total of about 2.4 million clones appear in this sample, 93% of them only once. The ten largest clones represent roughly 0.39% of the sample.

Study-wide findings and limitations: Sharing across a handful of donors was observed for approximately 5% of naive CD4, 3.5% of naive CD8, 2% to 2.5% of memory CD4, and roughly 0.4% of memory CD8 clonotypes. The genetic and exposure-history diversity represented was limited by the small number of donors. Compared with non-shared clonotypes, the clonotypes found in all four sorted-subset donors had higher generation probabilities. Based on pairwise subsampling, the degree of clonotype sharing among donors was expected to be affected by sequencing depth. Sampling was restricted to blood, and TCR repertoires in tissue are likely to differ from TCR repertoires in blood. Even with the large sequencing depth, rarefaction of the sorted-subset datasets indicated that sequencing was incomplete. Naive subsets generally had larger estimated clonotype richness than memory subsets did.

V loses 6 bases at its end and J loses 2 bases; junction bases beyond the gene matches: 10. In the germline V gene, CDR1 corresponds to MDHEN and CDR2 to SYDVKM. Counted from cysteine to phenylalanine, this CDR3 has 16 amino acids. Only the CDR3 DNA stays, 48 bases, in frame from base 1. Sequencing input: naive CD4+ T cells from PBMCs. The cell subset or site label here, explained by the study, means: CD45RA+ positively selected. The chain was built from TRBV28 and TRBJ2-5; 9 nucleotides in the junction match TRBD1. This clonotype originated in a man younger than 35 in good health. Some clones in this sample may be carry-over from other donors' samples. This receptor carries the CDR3 CASSPFGQGPQETQYF. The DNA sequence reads TGTGCCAGCAGCCCGTTCGGACAGGGGCCACAAGAGACCCAGTACTTC.